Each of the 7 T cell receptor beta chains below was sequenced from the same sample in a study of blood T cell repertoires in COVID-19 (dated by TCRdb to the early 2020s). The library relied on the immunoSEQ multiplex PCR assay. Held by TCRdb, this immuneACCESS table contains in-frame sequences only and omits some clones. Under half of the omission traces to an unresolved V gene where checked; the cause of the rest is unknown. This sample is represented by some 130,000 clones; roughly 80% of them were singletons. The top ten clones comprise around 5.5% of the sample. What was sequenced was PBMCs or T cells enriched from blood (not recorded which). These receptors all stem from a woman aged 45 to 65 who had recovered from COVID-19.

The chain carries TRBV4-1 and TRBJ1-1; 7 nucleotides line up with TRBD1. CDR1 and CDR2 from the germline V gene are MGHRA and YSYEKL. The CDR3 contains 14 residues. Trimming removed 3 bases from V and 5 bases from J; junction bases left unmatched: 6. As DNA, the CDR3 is TGCGCCAGCAGCCAGGCGACAGGGCGGACTGAAGCTTTCTTT. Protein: CASSQATGRTEAFF.

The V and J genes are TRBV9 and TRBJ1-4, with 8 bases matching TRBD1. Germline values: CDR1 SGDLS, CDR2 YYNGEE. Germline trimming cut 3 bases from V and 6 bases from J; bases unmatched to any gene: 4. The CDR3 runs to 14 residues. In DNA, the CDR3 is TGTGCCAGCAGCGAGACAGGGGTTTATGAAAAACTGTTTTTT. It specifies CASSETGVYEKLFF.

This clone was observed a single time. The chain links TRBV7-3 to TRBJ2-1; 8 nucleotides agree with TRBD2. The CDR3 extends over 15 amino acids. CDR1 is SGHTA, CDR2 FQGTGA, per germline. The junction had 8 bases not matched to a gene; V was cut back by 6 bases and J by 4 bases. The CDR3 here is CASSLLAATYNEQFF. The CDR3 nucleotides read TGTGCCAGCAGTTTACTAGCGGCGACTTACAATGAGCAGTTCTTC.

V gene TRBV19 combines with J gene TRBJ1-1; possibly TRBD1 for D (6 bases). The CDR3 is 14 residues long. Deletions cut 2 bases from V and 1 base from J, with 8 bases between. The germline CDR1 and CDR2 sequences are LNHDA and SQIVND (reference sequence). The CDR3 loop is CASSIQGWNTEAFF. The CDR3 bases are TGTGCCAGTAGTATACAGGGGTGGAACACTGAAGCTTTCTTT.

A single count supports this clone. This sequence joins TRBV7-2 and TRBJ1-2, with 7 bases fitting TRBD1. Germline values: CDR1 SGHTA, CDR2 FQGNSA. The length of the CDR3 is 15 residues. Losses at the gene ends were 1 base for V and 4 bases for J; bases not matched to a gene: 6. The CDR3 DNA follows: TGTGCCAGCAGCTTAGGGACAGGAACTCTCTATGGCTACACCTTC. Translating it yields CASSLGTGTLYGYTF.

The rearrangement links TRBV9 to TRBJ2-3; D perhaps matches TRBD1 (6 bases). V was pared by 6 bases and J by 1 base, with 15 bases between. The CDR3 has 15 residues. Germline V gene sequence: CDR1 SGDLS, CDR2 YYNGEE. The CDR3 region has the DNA TGTGCCAGCAACCCGGGACATACAGGCACAGATACGCAGTATTTT. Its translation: CASNPGHTGTDTQYF.

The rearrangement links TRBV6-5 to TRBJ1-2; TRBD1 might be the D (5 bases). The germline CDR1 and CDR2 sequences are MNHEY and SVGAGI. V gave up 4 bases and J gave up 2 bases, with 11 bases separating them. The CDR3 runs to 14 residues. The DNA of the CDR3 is TGTGCCAGCAGTTTGCAGGGTCGGAACTATGGCTACACCTTC. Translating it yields CASSLQGRNYGYTF.